Listed below are T cell receptor beta chains from one sample, sequenced in a study of T-cell reconstitution after alpha-beta-depleted transplantation in children. TCRdb used MiXCR to reprocess the PCR reads, holding one entry per CDR3 protein. The sample comprises 550,000 to 600,000 distinct CDR3 sequences, 23% of which are singletons, and 12% to 15% rests with the top ten. The sample here was PBMCs, mostly from graft donor cells, taken 360 days after TCRalphabeta/CD19-depleted stem cell transplant. The receptors here all came from a boy under three years old who had a stem cell transplant for acute myeloid leukemia, so the T cells may come from the graft donor. CDR3s include the opening cysteine and the closing phenylalanine or tryptophan. Each record gives: J gene, V gene, D gene, clone size, CDR3 DNA, CDR3 protein. A D gene is named only where the DNA matches it firmly. Only part of the rows carry a size: once, few, many, or a class if the clone is expanded.

j_gene: TRBJ1-1
v_gene: TRBV15
d_gene: .
abundance: many
CDR3nt: TGTGCCACCAGCAGAGATCAGAAGGGACAAAGTAAGGCTTTCTTT
CDR3aa: CATSRDQKGQSKAFF

j_gene: TRBJ1-2
v_gene: TRBV30
d_gene: .
abundance: .
CDR3nt: TGTGCCTGGAGAGGCCAGGGAGGAGGTGGCTACACCTTC
CDR3aa: CAWRGQGGGGYTF

j_gene: TRBJ1-1
v_gene: TRBV5-1
d_gene: .
abundance: many
CDR3nt: TGCGCCAGCAGCTCCACCGACAGTAACACTGAAGCTTTCTTT
CDR3aa: CASSSTDSNTEAFF

j_gene: TRBJ1-2
v_gene: TRBV12-3/TRBV12-4
d_gene: .
abundance: many
CDR3nt: TGTGCCAGCAGTTCGGGCTATGGCTACACCTTC
CDR3aa: CASSSGYGYTF

j_gene: TRBJ1-6
v_gene: TRBV30
d_gene: .
abundance: few
CDR3nt: TGTGCCTGGAATCGGACAGTAGGATCACCCCTCCACTTT
CDR3aa: CAWNRTVGSPLHF

j_gene: TRBJ2-6
v_gene: TRBV11-1
d_gene: .
abundance: many
CDR3nt: TGTGCCAGCAGCCCCGTCAGGGGACGGAACTCTGGGGCCAACGTCCTGACTTTC
CDR3aa: CASSPVRGRNSGANVLTF

j_gene: TRBJ2-1
v_gene: TRBV6-5
d_gene: TRBD2
abundance: .
CDR3nt: TGTGCCAGCAGTTACCTAGGACTAGAGGTTGAGCAGTTCTTC
CDR3aa: CASSYLGLEVEQFF

j_gene: TRBJ2-3
v_gene: TRBV29-1
d_gene: TRBD1
abundance: .
CDR3nt: TGCAGCGTTGGCGGAACGACAGGGGCAGATACGCAGTATTTT
CDR3aa: CSVGGTTGADTQYF

j_gene: TRBJ1-1
v_gene: TRBV7-9
d_gene: .
abundance: .
CDR3nt: TGTGCCAGCAGCTCCGCTTACACTGAAGCTTTCTTT
CDR3aa: CASSSAYTEAFF

j_gene: TRBJ1-5
v_gene: TRBV20-1
d_gene: .
abundance: .
CDR3nt: TGCAGTGCTCCCGAGGCCGGGGCGGATCAGCCCCAGCATTTT
CDR3aa: CSAPEAGADQPQHF

j_gene: TRBJ2-3
v_gene: TRBV20-1
d_gene: TRBD1
abundance: many
CDR3nt: TGCAGTGCTGCCAGGGACAGGGGCACAGATACGCAGTATTTT
CDR3aa: CSAARDRGTDTQYF

j_gene: TRBJ1-5
v_gene: TRBV5-1
d_gene: TRBD1
abundance: .
CDR3nt: TGCGCCAGCAGCAAGGGACAGGGCGGCAATCAGCCCCAGCATTTT
CDR3aa: CASSKGQGGNQPQHF

j_gene: TRBJ2-3
v_gene: TRBV20-1
d_gene: .
abundance: many
CDR3nt: TGCAGTGCTAGAAACCTAGGGAATATGTATTTT
CDR3aa: CSARNLGNMYF

j_gene: TRBJ1-2
v_gene: TRBV28
d_gene: .
abundance: few
CDR3nt: TGTGCCAGCAGTGCCCGAGGGGGAGAGGATGGCTACACCTTC
CDR3aa: CASSARGGEDGYTF

j_gene: TRBJ1-5
v_gene: TRBV20-1
d_gene: TRBD1
abundance: few
CDR3nt: TGCAGTGCTAGGGAGACAGGGTTGAGAAAACAGCCCCAGCATTTT
CDR3aa: CSARETGLRKQPQHF

j_gene: TRBJ2-7
v_gene: TRBV24-1
d_gene: TRBD1
abundance: .
CDR3nt: TGTGCCACCAGTGATGTGGACAGGCGGGAGCAGTACTTC
CDR3aa: CATSDVDRREQYF

j_gene: TRBJ2-1
v_gene: TRBV2
d_gene: .
abundance: few
CDR3nt: TGTGCCAGCAACCTCGAGGACAATGAGCAGTTCTTC
CDR3aa: CASNLEDNEQFF

j_gene: TRBJ2-3
v_gene: TRBV7-2
d_gene: .
abundance: .
CDR3nt: TGTGCCACCTACGATGAGTGGAGCACAGATACGCAGTATTTT
CDR3aa: CATYDEWSTDTQYF

j_gene: TRBJ2-2
v_gene: TRBV20-1
d_gene: TRBD2
abundance: .
CDR3nt: TGCAGTGCTAGACCGACTAGCGGGGGGCGCCCTAACACCGGGGAGCTGTTTTTT
CDR3aa: CSARPTSGGRPNTGELFF

j_gene: TRBJ2-1
v_gene: TRBV12-5
d_gene: .
abundance: .
CDR3nt: TGTGCTAGTGGTTGGCCTGCAAGAAAGGATGAGCAGTTCTTC
CDR3aa: CASGWPARKDEQFF